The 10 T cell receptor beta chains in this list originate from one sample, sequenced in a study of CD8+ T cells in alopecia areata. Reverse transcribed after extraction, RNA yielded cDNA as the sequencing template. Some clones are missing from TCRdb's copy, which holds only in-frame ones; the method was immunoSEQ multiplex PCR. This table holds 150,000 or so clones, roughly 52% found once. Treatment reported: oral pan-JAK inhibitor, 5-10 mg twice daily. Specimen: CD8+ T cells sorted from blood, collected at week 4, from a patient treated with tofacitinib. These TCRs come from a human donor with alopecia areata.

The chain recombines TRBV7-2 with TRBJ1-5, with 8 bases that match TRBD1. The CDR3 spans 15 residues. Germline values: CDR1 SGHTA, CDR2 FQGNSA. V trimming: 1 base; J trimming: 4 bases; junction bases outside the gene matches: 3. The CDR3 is CASSLGTGRNQPQHF. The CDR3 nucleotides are TGTGCCAGCAGCTTAGGGACAGGGAGGAATCAGCCCCAGCATTTT.

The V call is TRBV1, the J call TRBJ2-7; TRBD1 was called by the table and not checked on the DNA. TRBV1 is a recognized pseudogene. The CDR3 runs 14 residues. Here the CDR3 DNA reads TGCACCAGCAGCCGACAGGGTGAATCCTACGAGCAGTACTTC. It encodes CTSSRQGESYEQYF.

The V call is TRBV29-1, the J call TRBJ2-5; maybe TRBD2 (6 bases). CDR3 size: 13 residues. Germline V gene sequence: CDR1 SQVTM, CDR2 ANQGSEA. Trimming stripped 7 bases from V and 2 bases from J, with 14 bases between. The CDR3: CSAVAGGQETQYF. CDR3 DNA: TGCAGCGCGGTGGCCGGGGGACAAGAGACCCAGTACTTC.

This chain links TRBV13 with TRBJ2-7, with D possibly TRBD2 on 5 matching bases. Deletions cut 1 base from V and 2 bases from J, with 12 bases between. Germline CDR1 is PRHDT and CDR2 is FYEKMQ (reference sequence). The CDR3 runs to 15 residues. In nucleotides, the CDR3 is TGTGCCAGCAGCTTAGAAGGAGGAGCAACCTACGAGCAGTACTTC. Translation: CASSLEGGATYEQYF.

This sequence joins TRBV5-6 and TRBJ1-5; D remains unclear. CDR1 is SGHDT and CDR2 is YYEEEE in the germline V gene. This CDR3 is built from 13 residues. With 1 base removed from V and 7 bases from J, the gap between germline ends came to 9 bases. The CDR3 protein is CASSLWAGQPQHF. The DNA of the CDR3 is TGTGCCAGCAGCTTGTGGGCGGGGCAGCCCCAGCATTTT. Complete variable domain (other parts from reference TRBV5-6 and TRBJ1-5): DAGVTQSPTHLIKTRGQQVTLRCSPKSGHDTVSWYQQALGQGPQFIFQYYEEEERQRGNFPDRFSGHQFPNYSSELNVNALLLGDSALYLCASSLWAGQPQHFGDGTRLSIL.

CDR3 residues: CASSLKSSYNSPLHF. Here the CDR3 DNA reads TGTGCCAGCAGCTTAAAGAGCTCCTATAATTCACCCCTCCACTTT. This chain uses TRBV5-4 with TRBJ1-6; D not resolved. The germline V and J ends were trimmed by 2 bases and 0 bases, with 6 bases remaining between them. CDR1 and CDR2 from the germline V gene are SGHNT and YYREEE (reference sequence). This CDR3 has 15 amino acids. The whole variable domain, remainder taken from reference TRBV5-4 and TRBJ1-6, is ETGVTQSPTHLIKTRGQQVTLRCSSQSGHNTVSWYQQALGQGPQFIFQYYREEENGRGNFPPRFSGLQFPNYSSELNVNALELDDSALYLCASSLKSSYNSPLHFGNGTRLTVT.

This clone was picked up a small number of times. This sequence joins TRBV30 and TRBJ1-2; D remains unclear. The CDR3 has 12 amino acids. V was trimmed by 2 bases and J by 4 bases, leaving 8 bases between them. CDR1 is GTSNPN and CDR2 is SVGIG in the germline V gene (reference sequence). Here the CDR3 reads CAWSRTAYGYTF. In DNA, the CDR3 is TGTGCCTGGAGTCGGACGGCCTATGGCTACACCTTC.

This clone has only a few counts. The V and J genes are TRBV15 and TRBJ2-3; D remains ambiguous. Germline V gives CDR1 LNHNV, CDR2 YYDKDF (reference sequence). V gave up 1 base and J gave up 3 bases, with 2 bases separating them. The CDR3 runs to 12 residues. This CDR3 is CATSRGTDTQYF. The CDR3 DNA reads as TGTGCCACCAGCAGAGGAACAGATACGCAGTATTTT.

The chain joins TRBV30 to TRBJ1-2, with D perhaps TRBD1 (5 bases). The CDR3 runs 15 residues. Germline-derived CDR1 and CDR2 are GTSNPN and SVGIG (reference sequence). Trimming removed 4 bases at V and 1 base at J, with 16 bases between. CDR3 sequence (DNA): TGTGCCTGGAAGCCGGGACTCGGCGATAACTATGGCTACACCTTC. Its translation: CAWKPGLGDNYGYTF.

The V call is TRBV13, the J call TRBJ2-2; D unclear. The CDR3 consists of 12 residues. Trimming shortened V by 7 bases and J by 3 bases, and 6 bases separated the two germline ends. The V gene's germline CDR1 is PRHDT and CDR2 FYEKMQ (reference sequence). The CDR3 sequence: CASNSDTGELFF. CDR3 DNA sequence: TGTGCCAGCAACTCCGACACCGGGGAGCTGTTTTTT.